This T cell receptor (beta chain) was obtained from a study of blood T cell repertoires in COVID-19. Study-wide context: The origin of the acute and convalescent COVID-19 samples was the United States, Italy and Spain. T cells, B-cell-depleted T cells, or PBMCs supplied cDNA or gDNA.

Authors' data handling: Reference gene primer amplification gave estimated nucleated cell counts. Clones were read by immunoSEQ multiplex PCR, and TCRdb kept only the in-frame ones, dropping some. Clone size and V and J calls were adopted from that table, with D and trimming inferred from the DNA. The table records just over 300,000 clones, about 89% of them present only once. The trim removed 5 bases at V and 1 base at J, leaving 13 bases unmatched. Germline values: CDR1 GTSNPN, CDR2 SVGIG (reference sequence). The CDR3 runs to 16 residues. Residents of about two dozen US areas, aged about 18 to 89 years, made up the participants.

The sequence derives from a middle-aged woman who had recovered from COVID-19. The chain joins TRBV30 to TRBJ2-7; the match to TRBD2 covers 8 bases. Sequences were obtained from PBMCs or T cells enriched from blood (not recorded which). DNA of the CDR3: TGTGCCTGGGGCGACGAGGGCGGGAGGAGGTCCTACGAGCAGTACTTC. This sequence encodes CAWGDEGGRRSYEQYF. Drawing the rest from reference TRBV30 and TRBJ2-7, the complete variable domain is SQTIHQWPATLVQPVGSPLSLECTVEGTSNPNLYWYRQAAGRGLQLLFYSVGIGQISSEVPQNLSASRPQDRQFILSSKKLLLSDSGFYLCAWGDEGGRRSYEQYFGPGTRLTVT.